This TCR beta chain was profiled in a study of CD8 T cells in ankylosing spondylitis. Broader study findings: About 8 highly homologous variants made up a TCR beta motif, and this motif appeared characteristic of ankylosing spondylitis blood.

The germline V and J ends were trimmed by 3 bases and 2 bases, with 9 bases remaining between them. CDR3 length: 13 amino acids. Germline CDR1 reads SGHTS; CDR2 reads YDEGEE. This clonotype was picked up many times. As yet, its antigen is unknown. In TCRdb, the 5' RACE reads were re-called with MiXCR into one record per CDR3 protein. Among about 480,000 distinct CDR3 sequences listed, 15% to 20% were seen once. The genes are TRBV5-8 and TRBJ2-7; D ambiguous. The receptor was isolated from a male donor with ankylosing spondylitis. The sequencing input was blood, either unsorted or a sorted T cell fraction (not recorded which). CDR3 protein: CASSSTDTYEQYF. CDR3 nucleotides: TGTGCCAGCAGCTCTACAGATACCTACGAGCAGTACTTC.